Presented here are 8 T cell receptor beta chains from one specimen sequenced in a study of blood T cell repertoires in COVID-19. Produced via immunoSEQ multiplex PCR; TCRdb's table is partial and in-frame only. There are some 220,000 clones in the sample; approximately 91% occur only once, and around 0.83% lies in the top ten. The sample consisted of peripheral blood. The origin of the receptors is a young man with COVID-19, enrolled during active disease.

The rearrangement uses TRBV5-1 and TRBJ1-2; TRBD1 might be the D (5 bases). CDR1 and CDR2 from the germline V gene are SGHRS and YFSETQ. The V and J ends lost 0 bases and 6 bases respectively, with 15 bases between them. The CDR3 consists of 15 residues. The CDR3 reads CASSLAQGQEHGYTF. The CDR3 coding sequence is TGCGCCAGCAGCTTGGCCCAGGGCCAGGAGCATGGCTACACCTTC.

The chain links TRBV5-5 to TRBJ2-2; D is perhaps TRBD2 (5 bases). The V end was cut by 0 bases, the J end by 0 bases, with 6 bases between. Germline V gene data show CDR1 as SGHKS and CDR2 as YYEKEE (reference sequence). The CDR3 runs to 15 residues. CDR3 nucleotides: TGTGCCAGCAGCTTGGACGGGGCGAACACCGGGGAGCTGTTTTTT. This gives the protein CASSLDGANTGELFF.

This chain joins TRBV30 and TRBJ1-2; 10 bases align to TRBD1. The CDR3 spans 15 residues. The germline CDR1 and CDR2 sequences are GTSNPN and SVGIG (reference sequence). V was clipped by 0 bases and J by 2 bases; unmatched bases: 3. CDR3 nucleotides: TGTGCCTGGAGTGTCTGGACAGGGGGAAACTATGGCTACACCTTC. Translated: CAWSVWTGGNYGYTF.

The CDR3 loop is CASSYVQGANEQFF. Written as DNA, the CDR3 is TGTGCCAGCAGTTACGTTCAGGGTGCAAATGAGCAGTTCTTC. The rearrangement joins TRBV6-5 to TRBJ2-1; weak D call: TRBD1 (5 bases). This CDR3 has 14 residues. Germline V gene lookup returns CDR1 MNHEY and CDR2 SVGAGI. Trimming left V 2 bases short and J 7 bases short, with 12 bases between.

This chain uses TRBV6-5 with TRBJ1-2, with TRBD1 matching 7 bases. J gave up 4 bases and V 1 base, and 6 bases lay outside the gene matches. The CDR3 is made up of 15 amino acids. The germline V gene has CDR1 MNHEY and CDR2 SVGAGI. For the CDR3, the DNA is TGTGCCAGCAGTTACTACCGGGACAGTGGCTATGGCTACACCTTC. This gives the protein CASSYYRDSGYGYTF.

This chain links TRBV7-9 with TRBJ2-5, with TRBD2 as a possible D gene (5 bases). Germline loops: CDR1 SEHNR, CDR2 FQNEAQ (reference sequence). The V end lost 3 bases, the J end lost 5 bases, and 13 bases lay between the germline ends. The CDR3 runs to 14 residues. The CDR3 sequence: CASSFNGVTETQYF. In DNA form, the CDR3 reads TGTGCCAGCAGCTTCAACGGGGTGACCGAGACCCAGTACTTC.

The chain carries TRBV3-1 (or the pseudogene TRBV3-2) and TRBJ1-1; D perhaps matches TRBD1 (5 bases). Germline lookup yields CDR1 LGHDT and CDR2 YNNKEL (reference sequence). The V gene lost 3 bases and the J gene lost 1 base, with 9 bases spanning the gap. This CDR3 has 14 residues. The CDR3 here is CASSQWTKNTEAFF. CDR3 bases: TGTGCCAGCAGCCAGTGGACAAAGAACACTGAAGCTTTCTTT.

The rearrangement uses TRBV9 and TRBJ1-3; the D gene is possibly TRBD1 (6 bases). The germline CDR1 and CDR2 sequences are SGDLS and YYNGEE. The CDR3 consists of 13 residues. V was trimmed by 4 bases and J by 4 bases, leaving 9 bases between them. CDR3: CASSRTAGNTIYF. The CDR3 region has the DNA TGTGCCAGCAGCCGGACAGCCGGAAACACCATATATTTT.